The present TCR beta chain was sequenced within a study of cytomegalovirus exposure and HLA in healthy donors. For the study at large: A data release that came early held tens of millions of unique TCRs from HLA-typed donors.

General study points: Several V segments, TRBV6-2 and TRBV6-3 among them, could not be told apart and were dropped. Segments of the TCR beta V type were, in most cases, productive about 90% or about 30% of the time in an earlier analysis.

The CDR3 loop spans 14 amino acids. Germline V CDR1 and CDR2: PRHDT, FYEKMQ (reference sequence). Trimming shortened V by 6 bases and J by 3 bases, and 14 bases separated the two germline ends. Vbeta (60) and Jbeta (13) primers were used in the PCR. Using immunoSEQ multiplex PCR, the repertoire was profiled, and TCRdb retains in-frame clones only, with some absent. In the table there are roughly 290,000 clones, 85% to 90% of which are singletons. Points on this clone: What it binds is unknown.

Sequenced sample: PBMCs. This receptor was identified in a woman between 18 and 30 years old in good health and CMV-seronegative. V usage is TRBV13 and J usage is TRBJ1-2, with D possibly TRBD1 on 5 matching bases. As DNA, the CDR3 is TGTGCCAGCAGTTTCGGGGGGTATTACTATGGCTACACCTTC. Translated: CASSFGGYYYGYTF.